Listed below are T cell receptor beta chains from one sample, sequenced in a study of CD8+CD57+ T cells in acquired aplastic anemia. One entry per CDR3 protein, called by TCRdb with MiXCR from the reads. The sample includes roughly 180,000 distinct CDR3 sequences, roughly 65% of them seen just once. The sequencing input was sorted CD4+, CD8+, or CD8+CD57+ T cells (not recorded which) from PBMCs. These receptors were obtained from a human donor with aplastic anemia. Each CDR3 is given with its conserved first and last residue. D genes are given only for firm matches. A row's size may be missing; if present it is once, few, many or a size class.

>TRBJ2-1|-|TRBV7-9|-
TGTGCCAGCAGCTTGGAGACCTACAATGAGCAGTTCTTC
CASSLETYNEQFF
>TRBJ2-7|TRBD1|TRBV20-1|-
TGCAGTGCCGAGGGACAGGGTAACGAGCAGTACTTC
CSAEGQGNEQYF
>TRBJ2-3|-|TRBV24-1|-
TGTGCCACCAGTGAAACCGACTACACAGATACGCAGTATTTT
CATSETDYTDTQYF
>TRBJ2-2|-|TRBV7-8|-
TGTGCCAGCAGCTTAGCCTGGGGCCGGGGCACCGGGGAGCTGTTTTTT
CASSLAWGRGTGELFF
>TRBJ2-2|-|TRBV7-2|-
TGTGCCAGCAGCCCGACCGCCGGGGAGCTGTTTTTT
CASSPTAGELFF
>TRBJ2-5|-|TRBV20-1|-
TGCAGTGCTAGGGCCGGGAGCAGTGAGACCCAGTACTTC
CSARAGSSETQYF
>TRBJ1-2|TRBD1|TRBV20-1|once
TGCAGTGCTAGAGATACGACAGGGGGCAGTGGCTACACCTTC
CSARDTTGGSGYTF
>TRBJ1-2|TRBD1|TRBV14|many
TGTGCCAGCAGCCAAGAGAAGGACAGGACTAACTATGGCTACACCTTC
CASSQEKDRTNYGYTF
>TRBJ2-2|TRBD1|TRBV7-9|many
TGTGCCAGCAGCTCCCCGGGACAGGGGAGAAGCGGGGAGCTGTTTTTT
CASSSPGQGRSGELFF
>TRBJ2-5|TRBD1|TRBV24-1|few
TGTGCCACTAATGACAGGGCAGGAGAGACCCAGTACTTC
CATNDRAGETQYF
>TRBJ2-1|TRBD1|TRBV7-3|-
TGTGCCAGCAGCTTTGGGGACAGGTCATACAATGAGCAGTTCTTC
CASSFGDRSYNEQFF
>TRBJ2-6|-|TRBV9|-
TGTGCCAGCAGCCGGGAGAGCGCGTTGTTTGGGGCCAACGTCCTGACTTTC
CASSRESALFGANVLTF
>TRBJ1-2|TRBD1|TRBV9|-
TGTGCCAGCAGCGCAATCGGGACAGGCTATGGCTACACCTTC
CASSAIGTGYGYTF
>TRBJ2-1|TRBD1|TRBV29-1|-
TGCAACGTTGAAGAGTGGCAGGGGGCGATCTACAATGAGCAGTTCTTC
CNVEEWQGAIYNEQFF
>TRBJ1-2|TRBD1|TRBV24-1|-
TGTGCCACCAGCACAGGGGGCGCGGGGGGCTACACCTTC
CATSTGGAGGYTF
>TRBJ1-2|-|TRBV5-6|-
TGTGCCAGCAGCCTCCCCTACCGACAGACTGTCTATGGCTACACCTTT
CASSLPYRQTVYGYTF
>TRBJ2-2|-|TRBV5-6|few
TGTACCAGCAGCCCGGGTTGGTTGGGGCGTACCGGGGAGCTGTTTTTT
CTSSPGWLGRTGELFF
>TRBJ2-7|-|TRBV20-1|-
TGCAGTGCTAGGCACTCGAGCTCCTACGAGCAGTACTTC
CSARHSSSYEQYF
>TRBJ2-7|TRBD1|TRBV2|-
TGTGCCAGCAGCTTCTTACAGGGGGCGAAGGGCTACGAGCAGTACTTC
CASSFLQGAKGYEQYF
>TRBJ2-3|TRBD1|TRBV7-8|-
TGTGCCAGCAGCTTAGCTCCGACAGGGCCTACAGATACGCAGTATTTT
CASSLAPTGPTDTQYF